A single TCR beta chain is shown here with its context. Its antigen is as yet unknown. The entry originates in a study of shared clonotypes between healthy human individuals. This CDR3 comprises 14 residues. V was trimmed by 8 bases and J by 1 base, leaving 11 bases between them. Germline V gene sequence: CDR1 WSHSY, CDR2 SAAADI. The naive CD8 population came from CD45RO-negative cells selected for CCR7, without terminally differentiated effector memory CD45RA+ cells. Study results and caveats: Rarefaction showed that sequencing of sorted subsets was incomplete (despite large depth).

Assay: immunoSEQ multiplex PCR; the TCRdb copy retains only in-frame clones and omits some. The data show about 2.1 million clones, with around 93% seen just once and under 2% held by the top ten. The clonotype comes from a man aged 18 to 30 in good health. Some clones in this sample may be carry-over from other donors' samples. Material for sequencing was naive CD8+ T cells from PBMCs. The chain has TRBV10-2 and TRBJ2-2; D gene uncertain. This CDR3 reads CASGAWENTGELFF. CDR3 nucleotides: TGCGCCAGCGGAGCGTGGGAGAACACCGGGGAGCTGTTTTTT.